The present TCR beta chain was sequenced within a study of OX40 agonist ivuxolimab in advanced cancers. V lost 2 bases and J lost 0, with 9 bases in between. Germline CDR1 is MRHNA and CDR2 is SNTAGT. CDR3 length equals 15 residues. TCRdb keeps only in-frame clones here, not all; method: immunoSEQ multiplex PCR. This table has 73,000 or so clones, about 92% appearing once. The origin of this receptor is an adult with an advanced solid tumor such as melanoma, head and neck, liver or kidney cancer. The genes are TRBV6-4 and TRBJ2-3; no definite D call. The sequenced sample was CD4+ or CD8+ T cells sorted from blood, obtained in a trial of the OX40 agonist ivuxolimab. The CDR3 DNA reads TGTGCCAGCAGTGACGCCGGTCTTAGCACAGATACGCAGTATTTT. It codes for CASSDAGLSTDTQYF.